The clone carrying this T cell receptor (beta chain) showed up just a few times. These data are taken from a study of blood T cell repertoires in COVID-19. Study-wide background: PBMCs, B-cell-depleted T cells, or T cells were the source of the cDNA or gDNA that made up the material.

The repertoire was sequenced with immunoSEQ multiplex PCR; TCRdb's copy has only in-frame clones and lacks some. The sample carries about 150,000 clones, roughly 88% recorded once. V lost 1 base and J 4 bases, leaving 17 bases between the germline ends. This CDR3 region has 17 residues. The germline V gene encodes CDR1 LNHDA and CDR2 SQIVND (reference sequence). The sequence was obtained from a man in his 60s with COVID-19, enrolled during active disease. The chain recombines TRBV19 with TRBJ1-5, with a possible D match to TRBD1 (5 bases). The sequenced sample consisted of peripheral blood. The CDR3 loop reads CASSIGGFRQPNQPQHF. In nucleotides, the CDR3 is TGTGCCAGTAGTATAGGAGGCTTTCGACAGCCAAATCAGCCCCAGCATTTT.